A selection of T cell receptor beta chains follows, all from one sample in a study of cytomegalovirus exposure and HLA in healthy donors. The repertoire was sequenced with immunoSEQ multiplex PCR; TCRdb's copy has only in-frame clones and lacks some. This sample carries 200,000 or so clones, about 89% of them seen once, and the ten largest clones take roughly 1.3%. Sequencing was performed on PBMCs. The receptors come from a man aged 30 to 45 in good health and CMV-seronegative. Each CDR3 is given with its conserved first and last residue. Each record gives: V gene, D gene, clone size, J gene, CDR3 DNA, CDR3 protein. A D gene is named only where the DNA matches it firmly. Only some rows state a clone size, as once, few, many or a class for expanded clones.

>TRBV4-3|-|-|TRBJ2-7
TGCGCCAGCAGCCGATCGACAGCCTACGAGCAGTACTTC
CASSRSTAYEQYF
>TRBV18|-|-|TRBJ2-7
TGTGCCAGCTCTCTAACGGGACATTCCTACGAGCAGTACTTC
CASSLTGHSYEQYF
>TRBV29-1|-|-|TRBJ1-5
TGCAGCGTTGGAGGGTTGGCGAGTCAGCCCCAGCATTTT
CSVGGLASQPQHF
>TRBV30|-|-|TRBJ1-1
TGTGCCTGGAGTGCAAGTCTAAACACTGAAGCTTTCTTT
CAWSASLNTEAFF
>TRBV6-1|-|-|TRBJ1-1
TGTGCCAGCAGTGAATTAGGCGGGGTAGGAGCTTTCTTT
CASSELGGVGAFF
>TRBV2|-|-|TRBJ1-3
TGTGCCAGCTCAGGCGTTCCTGGAAACACCATATATTTT
CASSGVPGNTIYF
>TRBV19|TRBD2|few|TRBJ2-2
TGTGCCAGTAGTAGACTAGCGGGAGTAGGAACCGGGGAGCTGTTTTTT
CASSRLAGVGTGELFF
>TRBV6-5|-|-|TRBJ2-3
TGTGCCAGCTGGCGGGGCACAGATACGCAGTATTTT
CASWRGTDTQYF
>TRBV7-2|-|-|TRBJ1-2
TGTGCCAGCAGCCCTCTTGACACTCCCTATGGCTACACCTTC
CASSPLDTPYGYTF
>TRBV2|-|-|TRBJ1-4
TGTGCCAGCAGTGTGGGGCAGGGTGGGGAAAAACTGTTTTTT
CASSVGQGGEKLFF
>TRBV21-1|-|-|TRBJ1-5
TGTGCCAGCAGCAATAAAACCGGGACAGGGTTCAATCAGCCCCAGCATTTT
CASSNKTGTGFNQPQHF
>TRBV18|-|-|TRBJ1-2
TGTGCCAGCTCACGAACTAGGGAAGGCCAGACCTATGGCTACACCTTC
CASSRTREGQTYGYTF
>TRBV27|TRBD1|-|TRBJ1-5
TGTGCCAGTATCGACAGGGGTGGCAATCAGCCCCAGCATTTT
CASIDRGGNQPQHF
>TRBV14|TRBD1|-|TRBJ2-5
TGTGCCAGCAGCCAAGAAACGACAGGGGGTGAGACCCAGTACTTC
CASSQETTGGETQYF
>TRBV27|-|-|TRBJ2-3
TGTGCCAGCAGTTTCGGACCAGGGATCGATACGCAGTATTTT
CASSFGPGIDTQYF
>TRBV6-1|-|few|TRBJ2-3
TGTGCCAGCACCCTCCCGGGAGATACGCAGTATTTT
CASTLPGDTQYF
>TRBV7-9|TRBD1|-|TRBJ1-4
TGTGCCAGCAGCTTAGGACAGGGGGTTAATGAAAAACTGTTTTTT
CASSLGQGVNEKLFF
>TRBV27|-|-|TRBJ1-1
TGTGCCACCAGGTGGAGCACTGAAGCTTTCTTT
CATRWSTEAFF
>TRBV6-5|-|-|TRBJ1-4
TGTGCCAGCAGTTACACCAGGTTGGGTGAAAAACTGTTTTTT
CASSYTRLGEKLFF
>TRBV19|-|-|TRBJ2-1
TGTGCCAGTAGTATCCGAGGCGGGGAGCAGTTCTTC
CASSIRGGEQFF
>TRBV9|-|-|TRBJ1-2
TGTGCCAGCAGCTCCCGCTATGGCTACACCTTC
CASSSRYGYTF
>TRBV28|-|-|TRBJ2-7
TGTGCCAGCAGTTTAAATAAAGGGGTGGGCTACGAGCAGTACTTC
CASSLNKGVGYEQYF
>TRBV5-8|TRBD1|-|TRBJ2-2
TGTGCCAGCAGATCGGGACAGGGGTACACCGGGGAGCTGTTTTTT
CASRSGQGYTGELFF
>TRBV15|TRBD2|-|TRBJ2-3
TGTGCCACCAGCAGAGATGGGGCGGGGGGGGGCGGGGATACGCAGTATTTT
CATSRDGAGGGGDTQYF
>TRBV5-1|TRBD1|few|TRBJ2-7
TGCGCCAGCAGCCCTAGACAGGGCAAAATCTACGAGCAGTACTTC
CASSPRQGKIYEQYF
>TRBV6-4|-|-|TRBJ1-6
TGTGCCAGCAGTGAGGCGGGGAGCGGGAATTCACCCCTCCACTTT
CASSEAGSGNSPLHF
>TRBV5-6|TRBD2|-|TRBJ2-1
TGTGCCAGCAAATCGGATAGCGGGGGTACTGTCAATGAGCAGTTCTTC
CASKSDSGGTVNEQFF
>TRBV2|TRBD1|once|TRBJ1-1
TGTGCCAGCAGGAATCAGGGGGCTGGGATGAACACTGAAGCTTTCTTT
CASRNQGAGMNTEAFF
>TRBV28|-|-|TRBJ2-2
TGTGCCAGCAAGGGGACAACGAACACCGGGGAGCTGTTTTTT
CASKGTTNTGELFF
>TRBV9|TRBD1|-|TRBJ1-1
TGTGCCAGCAGCGTCGGACAGGGGACTGAAGCTTTCTTT
CASSVGQGTEAFF
>TRBV7-8|TRBD2|-|TRBJ2-1
TGTGCCAGCAGCCCACCAATAGCGGGAGGGAGGTCAAATGAGCAGTTCTTC
CASSPPIAGGRSNEQFF
>TRBV5-1|-|-|TRBJ2-1
TGCGCCAGCAGCTCGGACTATAGGGACAATGAGCAGTTCTTC
CASSSDYRDNEQFF